Listed below are T cell receptor beta chains from one sample, sequenced in a study of T-cell reconstitution after alpha-beta-depleted transplantation in children. Using its own MiXCR run on the PCR reads, TCRdb lists one record per CDR3 protein. This sample has more than 400,000 distinct CDR3 sequences; 11% occur once, and the top ten carry 14%. The material was PBMCs, mostly from graft donor cells, obtained 180 days after TCRalphabeta/CD19-depleted stem cell transplant. Receptors originate from a female patient between 2 and 15 years old who had a stem cell transplant for aplastic anemia, so the T cells may come from the graft donor. Each CDR3 is given with its conserved first and last residue. The D gene is left open where the match is weak. A row's size may be missing; if present it is once, few, many or a size class.

D: -
J: TRBJ1-1
V: TRBV3-1
size: -
DNA: TGTGCCAGCAGCCTGATAGGGGACTCTGAAGCTTTCTTT
CDR3: CASSLIGDSEAFF

D: TRBD2
J: TRBJ2-2
V: TRBV7-3
size: -
DNA: TGTGCCAGCAGCTCCTCGTTCCTCGGGAGGGCCATCTTCCTTAACACCGGGGAGCTGTTTTTT
CDR3: CASSSSFLGRAIFLNTGELFF

D: TRBD1
J: TRBJ1-2
V: TRBV10-3
size: few
DNA: TGTGCCATCAGTGATCCCGGGACAGGGCGGTATGGCTACACCTTC
CDR3: CAISDPGTGRYGYTF

D: -
J: TRBJ2-7
V: TRBV28
size: -
DNA: TGTGCCAGCAGTTTTGGAGGGACCTACGAGCAGTACTTC
CDR3: CASSFGGTYEQYF

D: -
J: TRBJ1-1
V: TRBV5-5
size: few
DNA: TGTGCCAGCAGCTTAATAGATCGGGGGAACACTGAAGCTTTCTTT
CDR3: CASSLIDRGNTEAFF

D: -
J: TRBJ1-4
V: TRBV6-4
size: -
DNA: TGTGCCAGCAGGGGAGGCCGGGAAAAACTGTTTTTT
CDR3: CASRGGREKLFF

D: TRBD1
J: TRBJ2-2
V: TRBV7-8
size: few
DNA: TGTGCCAGCAGCCTCTCTCGGGACAGCGGACATAATACCGGGGAGCTGTTTTTT
CDR3: CASSLSRDSGHNTGELFF

D: -
J: TRBJ1-4
V: TRBV6-2/TRBV6-3
size: -
DNA: TGTGCCAGTTCATATTCGGGACGGACCTCAGAAGGAACTAATGAAAAACTGTTTTTT
CDR3: CASSYSGRTSEGTNEKLFF

D: -
J: TRBJ2-4
V: TRBV12-3/TRBV12-4
size: -
DNA: TGTGGCACCCCCGGCGTCGCCAAAAACATTCAGTACTTC
CDR3: CGTPGVAKNIQYF

D: -
J: TRBJ2-2
V: TRBV7-2
size: -
DNA: TGTGCCAGCAGCAACAGTGTAACCGGGGAGCTGTTTTTT
CDR3: CASSNSVTGELFF

D: TRBD1
J: TRBJ2-5
V: TRBV4-1
size: -
DNA: TGCGCCAGCAGCCAAGATGGGGGGACAGGGCCAAAGACCCAGTACTTC
CDR3: CASSQDGGTGPKTQYF

D: TRBD1
J: TRBJ1-5
V: TRBV25-1
size: -
DNA: TGTGCCAGCAGTCCCTTCACGTGGGGGACAGGGGGCGAGGGAGTGAGCAAAAATCAGCCCCAGCATTTT
CDR3: CASSPFTWGTGGEGVSKNQPQHF

D: -
J: TRBJ2-7
V: TRBV20-1
size: few
DNA: TGCAGTGCTACTAGCCTCTACGAGCAGTACTTC
CDR3: CSATSLYEQYF

D: TRBD2
J: TRBJ2-1
V: TRBV11-1
size: -
DNA: TGTGCCAGCAGCTTAAAGTCTAGCGTGGGAGGGCCCTACAATGAGCAGTTCTTC
CDR3: CASSLKSSVGGPYNEQFF

D: -
J: TRBJ2-3
V: TRBV10-3
size: -
DNA: TGTGCCATCAGTGAGATCCTCACAGATACGCAGTATTTT
CDR3: CAISEILTDTQYF

D: TRBD2
J: TRBJ2-1
V: TRBV27
size: few
DNA: TGTGCCAGCAGTTTGTTGGTTCGGACTAGCGGCAATGAGCAGTTCTTC
CDR3: CASSLLVRTSGNEQFF

D: TRBD2
J: TRBJ2-3
V: TRBV10-3
size: -
DNA: TGTGCCATCAGTGGCGGGACTATCAGCACAGATACGCAGTATTTT
CDR3: CAISGGTISTDTQYF

D: -
J: TRBJ2-6
V: TRBV28
size: many
DNA: TGTGCCAGCAGTACCGCGGGGGCTCGTGGGGCCAACGTCCTGACTTTC
CDR3: CASSTAGARGANVLTF

D: -
J: TRBJ2-3
V: TRBV29-1
size: many
DNA: TGCAGCGTTGCCCGGAGGCTCCGGGGTACAGATACGCAGTATTTT
CDR3: CSVARRLRGTDTQYF

D: TRBD1
J: TRBJ1-4
V: TRBV29-1
size: few
DNA: TGCAGCGTCGGGGGACAGGGTGCAACTAATGAAAAACTGTTTTTT
CDR3: CSVGGQGATNEKLFF

D: -
J: TRBJ1-6
V: TRBV20-1
size: many
DNA: TGCAGTGCTTCCTCAGAGGGGTATGGTTCACCCCTCCACTTT
CDR3: CSASSEGYGSPLHF

D: TRBD2
J: TRBJ2-3
V: TRBV5-1
size: many
DNA: TGCGCCAGCAGCTTGGAAAACCTAGCGGGAGGGAGCACAGATACGCAGTATTTT
CDR3: CASSLENLAGGSTDTQYF

D: TRBD1
J: TRBJ1-4
V: TRBV7-8
size: -
DNA: TGTGCCAGCAGCTTAGTGCGACAGGGGGCAGGAGAAAAACTGTTTTTT
CDR3: CASSLVRQGAGEKLFF

D: TRBD2
J: TRBJ2-1
V: TRBV20-1
size: few
DNA: TGCAGTGCTAGAGATCGACTAGCGGGAGGGCTTTCCTACAATGAGCAGTTCTTC
CDR3: CSARDRLAGGLSYNEQFF

D: -
J: TRBJ2-5
V: TRBV7-9
size: -
DNA: TGTGCCAGCAGCTTAGGATGGTCCCGCCAGTACTTC
CDR3: CASSLGWSRQYF

D: TRBD2
J: TRBJ2-1
V: TRBV20-1
size: few
DNA: TGCAGTGCTACTGGACTAGCGGGGACCTACAATGAGCAGTTCTTC
CDR3: CSATGLAGTYNEQFF

D: TRBD1
J: TRBJ1-1
V: TRBV25-1
size: -
DNA: TGTGCCAGCAGTGAGGACAGGGGTGGGAACACTGAAGCTTTCTTT
CDR3: CASSEDRGGNTEAFF